Below, 5 T cell receptor beta chains from the same sample are listed, as sequenced in a study of blood T cell repertoires in COVID-19. Method: immunoSEQ multiplex PCR; TCRdb's copy keeps in-frame clones and lacks some. Of about 220,000 clones in the sample, 70% to 90% were seen once. The sample comprised peripheral blood. These receptors were obtained from a man aged 45-60 years who had recovered from COVID-19.

CDR3 sequence reads: CASSLGQGFWTGELFF. The CDR3 region has the DNA TGTGCCAGCAGCTTAGGACAGGGGTTTTGGACCGGGGAGCTGTTTTTT. This chain links TRBV11-2 with TRBJ2-2; 8 bases fit TRBD1. Trimming took 1 base from V and 5 from J; bases not matched to a gene: 6. The CDR3 is made up of 16 amino acids. Germline V lookup: CDR1 SGHAT, CDR2 FQNNGV.

The chain recombines TRBV28 with TRBJ2-5, with 15 bases lining up with TRBD2. The CDR3 sequence is 19 residues long. The V segment lost 1 base and the J segment 1 base; nucleotides outside the gene matches: 7. Germline CDR1 is MDHEN and CDR2 is SYDVKM. The CDR3, as DNA: TGTGCCAGCAGTTTATTAGGACTAGCGGGAGGGGAAGCCCAAGAGACCCAGTACTTC. This gives the protein CASSLLGLAGGEAQETQYF.

This sequence joins TRBV27 and TRBJ1-2; 7 bases align to TRBD1. With V trimmed by 5 bases and J by 4 bases, 19 bases remained unmatched. The CDR3 totals 18 residues. Per germline, CDR1 MNHEY and CDR2 SMNVEV (reference sequence). The CDR3 nucleotides read TGTGCCAGCAGTAACTACCGGGACAGTTTATATCGGGGCTATGGCTACACCTTC. Protein sequence: CASSNYRDSLYRGYGYTF.

V is TRBV3-1 (or the pseudogene TRBV3-2) and J is TRBJ2-1, with TRBD2 matching over 13 bases. This CDR3 has 19 residues. Germline CDR1 is LGHDT and CDR2 is YNNKEL (reference sequence). With V trimmed by 0 bases and J by 4 bases, 9 bases remained unmatched. CDR3 loop: CASSQEYTSGRAGYNEQFF. CDR3 sequence (DNA): TGTGCCAGCAGCCAAGAGTACACTAGCGGGAGGGCCGGGTACAATGAGCAGTTCTTC.

J is TRBJ1-4 and V is TRBV7-9; 8 bases fit TRBD1. V dropped 6 bases and J dropped 8; count of bases not matched to a gene: 11. Germline loops: CDR1 SEHNR, CDR2 FQNEAQ (reference sequence). There are 15 residues in the CDR3. Here the CDR3 reads CASSKQGGLGEKLFF. CDR3 nucleotide sequence: TGTGCCAGCAGTAAACAGGGGGGGCTCGGCGAAAAACTGTTTTTT.